A selection of T cell receptor beta chains follows, all from one sample in a study of CD8 T cells in ankylosing spondylitis. TCRdb used MiXCR to reprocess the 5' RACE reads, holding one entry per CDR3 protein. The data contain about 170,000 distinct CDR3 sequences, roughly 18% of them singletons. Sequences were obtained from blood, either unsorted or a sorted T cell fraction (not recorded which). The receptors were gathered from a male donor with ankylosing spondylitis or in good health (not recorded which). The CDR3 runs from the conserved cysteine through the conserved F or W.

V gene	J gene	CDR3 protein
TRBV30	TRBJ2-1	CAGTPPYNEQFF
TRBV20-1	TRBJ2-5	CSARDPRRGETQYF
TRBV7-9	TRBJ2-3	CASVNGFLAEPQYF
TRBV9	TRBJ2-1	CASSVGGTTDNEQFF
TRBV27	TRBJ2-2	CASSLEVAGYKNTGELFF
TRBV10-3	TRBJ2-2	CAISIAGRPPTGELFF
TRBV23-1	TRBJ2-1	CASSQPGADYNEQFF
TRBV2	TRBJ1-1	CASSVGERSEAFF
TRBV11-2	TRBJ1-2	CASSRGPANYGYTF
TRBV15	TRBJ2-7	CATSRETGTYEQYF
TRBV5-4	TRBJ2-7	CASSLTLGDEQYF
TRBV6-5	TRBJ1-1	CASTPLGARRNTEAFF
TRBV6-1	TRBJ1-5	CASTLPGGYSNQPQHF
TRBV20-1	TRBJ2-2	CSARDLLAGANTGELFF
TRBV27	TRBJ1-4	CASSLSYHATNEKLFF
TRBV29-1	TRBJ2-7	CSVELAEPYEQYF